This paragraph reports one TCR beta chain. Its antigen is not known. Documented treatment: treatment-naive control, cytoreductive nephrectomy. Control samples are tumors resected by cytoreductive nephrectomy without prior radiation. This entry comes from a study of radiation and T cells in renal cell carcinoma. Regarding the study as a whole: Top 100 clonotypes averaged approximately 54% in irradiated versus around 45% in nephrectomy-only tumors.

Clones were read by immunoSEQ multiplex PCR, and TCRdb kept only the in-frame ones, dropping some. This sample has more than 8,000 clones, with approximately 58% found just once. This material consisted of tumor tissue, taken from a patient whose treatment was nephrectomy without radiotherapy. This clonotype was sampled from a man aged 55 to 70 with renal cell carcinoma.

CDR3 nucleotide sequence: TGTGCCAGCAGCTTAGAGGGTACTTCTGAAGCTTTCTTT. This translates into CASSLEGTSEAFF. The chain joins TRBV7-8 to TRBJ1-1, with D unclear. This CDR3 has 13 amino acids. The V end was cut by 1 base, the J end by 6 bases, with 9 bases between. Germline assignment: CDR1 SGHVS and CDR2 FQNEAQ.